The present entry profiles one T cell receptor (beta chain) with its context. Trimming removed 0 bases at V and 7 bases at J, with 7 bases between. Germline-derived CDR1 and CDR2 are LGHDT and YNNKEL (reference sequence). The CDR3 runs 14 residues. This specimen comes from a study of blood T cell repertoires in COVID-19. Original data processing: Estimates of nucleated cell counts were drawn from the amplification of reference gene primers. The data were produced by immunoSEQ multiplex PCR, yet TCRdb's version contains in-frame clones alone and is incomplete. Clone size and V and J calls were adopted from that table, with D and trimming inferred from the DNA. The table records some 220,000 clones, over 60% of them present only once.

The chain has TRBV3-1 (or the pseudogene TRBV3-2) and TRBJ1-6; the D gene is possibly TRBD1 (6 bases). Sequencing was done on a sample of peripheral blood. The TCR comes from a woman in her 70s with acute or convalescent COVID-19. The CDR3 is CASSQEGGNSPLHF. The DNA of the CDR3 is TGTGCCAGCAGCCAAGAAGGGGGAAATTCACCCCTCCACTTT.